This is a list of T cell receptor beta chains from one sample in a study of CD8+ T cells in alopecia areata. Libraries were prepared by immunoSEQ multiplex PCR; TCRdb keeps only in-frame clonotypes and omits some of them. This table has 150,000 to 200,000 clones, roughly 60% appearing once. The material sequenced was CD4+ T cells sorted from blood, taken at roughly week 49, from a patient treated with tofacitinib. The receptors were gathered from a human donor with alopecia areata. Both conserved end residues are part of each CDR3. Size is omitted from some rows. Given values are once, few, many or a class for expanded clones.

j_gene	v_gene	abundance	CDR3aa
TRBJ2-4	TRBV5-1	NA	CASSLDTVGTKNIQYF
TRBJ2-7	TRBV6-5	NA	CASNPRDKSYEQYF
TRBJ2-6	TRBV27	once	CASSFLGVSGANVLTF
TRBJ1-5	TRBV10-3	NA	CAISDGRDQPQHF
TRBJ2-7	TRBV6-1	NA	CASSAIQGNGEQYF
TRBJ1-4	TRBV30	once	CAWRGRTGGVEKLFF
TRBJ2-5	TRBV29-1	NA	CSASRTGGVETQYF
TRBJ1-2	TRBV28	few	CASSVQAHYGYTF
TRBJ2-5	TRBV29-1	NA	CSVTNRARGETQYF
TRBJ2-7	TRBV29-1	NA	CSVVRQGAQLEQYF
TRBJ1-5	TRBV6-4	NA	CASSPASNQPQHF
TRBJ2-5	TRBV5-6	NA	CASSLRTSWHQETQYF
TRBJ1-2	TRBV9	NA	CASSVGTENYGYTF
TRBJ1-1	TRBV5-1	few	CASSYETGSNTEAFF
TRBJ2-5	TRBV15	NA	CATSSHREETQYF
TRBJ2-1	TRBV29-1	NA	CSVESSGQILHNEQFF
TRBJ2-1	TRBV6-6	NA	CASSYSSGNEQFF
TRBJ2-1	TRBV4-3	NA	CASSQLTGPDNEQFF
TRBJ1-1	TRBV7-2	NA	CASSREPNTEAFF
TRBJ1-1	TRBV30	NA	CAWTPMTGLNTEAFF
TRBJ1-1	TRBV29-1	NA	CSVAWGRTEAFF
TRBJ1-4	TRBV29-1	NA	CSVGRDGGEKLFF
TRBJ1-2	TRBV29-1	NA	CSAEGDGYTF
TRBJ2-7	TRBV7-2	NA	CASSFLASHEQYF
TRBJ2-5	TRBV5-6	once	CASSSGLAVETQYF
TRBJ1-4	TRBV30	NA	CAWSAGHSTNEKLFF
TRBJ2-2	TRBV5-6	NA	CASSTRLAVSTTGELFF
TRBJ1-5	TRBV14	NA	CASSPGLGQPQHF
TRBJ2-7	TRBV7-7	NA	CASSLDRGNEQYF
TRBJ1-1	TRBV5-1	NA	CASSSFPGRSNTEAFF
TRBJ1-2	TRBV4-1	once	CASSLQLDRSLYGYTF
TRBJ2-3	TRBV30	NA	CAWREGLADTDTQYF
TRBJ1-1	TRBV30	NA	CAWSRQGLTEAFF
TRBJ2-3	TRBV5-1	NA	CASSLAGRGGPDTQYF
TRBJ2-3	TRBV2	NA	CATLLAGGTDTQYF
TRBJ1-6	TRBV4-3	NA	CASRGTGGSPLHF
TRBJ1-1	TRBV10-3	few	CAIRSVLQNTEAFF